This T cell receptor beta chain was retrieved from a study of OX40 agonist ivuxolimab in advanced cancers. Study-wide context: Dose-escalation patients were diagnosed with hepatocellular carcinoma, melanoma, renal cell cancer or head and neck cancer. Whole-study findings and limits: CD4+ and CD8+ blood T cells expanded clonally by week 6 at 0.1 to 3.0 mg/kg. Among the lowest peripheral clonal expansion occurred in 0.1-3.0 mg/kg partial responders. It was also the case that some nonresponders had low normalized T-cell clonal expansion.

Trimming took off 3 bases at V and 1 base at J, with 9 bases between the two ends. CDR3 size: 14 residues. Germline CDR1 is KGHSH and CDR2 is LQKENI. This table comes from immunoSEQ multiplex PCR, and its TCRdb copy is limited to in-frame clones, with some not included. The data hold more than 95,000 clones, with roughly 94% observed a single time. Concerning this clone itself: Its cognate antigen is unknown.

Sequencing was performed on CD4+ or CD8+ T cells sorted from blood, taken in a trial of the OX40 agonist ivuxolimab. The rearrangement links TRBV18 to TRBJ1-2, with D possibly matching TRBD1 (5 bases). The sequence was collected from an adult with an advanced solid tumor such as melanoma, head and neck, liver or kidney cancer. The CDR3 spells CASSPRGDNYGYTF. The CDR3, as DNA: TGTGCCAGCTCACCGAGGGGCGATAACTATGGCTACACCTTC.